Sequencing of this TCR beta chain was carried out in a study of T and B cells in COVID-19 patients. As for the study in general: Critical illness requiring mechanical ventilation or extracorporeal membrane oxygenation affected about 55% of the roughly 20 active-infection patients. Notes on the study in general: In COVID-19 patients, T cell receptor beta variable and joining gene use was reportedly strongly skewed.

Blood genomic DNA input for TRB amplification was 250-500 ng. Multiplex PCR with BIOMED2 TRB-A/B primer pools amplified TRB rearrangements. One entry per CDR3 protein results from TCRdb running MiXCR on the multiplex PCR reads. This table has roughly 8,400 distinct CDR3 sequences, roughly 24% appearing once. This clonotype was detected ten times or more. What it binds is not known. The TCR comes from a human donor who had recovered from COVID-19. Sample: blood.

The CDR3, as DNA: TGTGCCAGCAGCCGACAGGGCACTGAAGCTTTCTTT. Protein sequence: CASSRQGTEAFF. The J gene is TRBJ1-1, the V gene TRBV27; 7 bases match TRBD1. In germline, CDR1 is MNHEY, CDR2 SMNVEV (reference sequence). The CDR3 has 12 residues. The trim removed 6 bases at V and 4 bases at J, leaving 2 bases unmatched.